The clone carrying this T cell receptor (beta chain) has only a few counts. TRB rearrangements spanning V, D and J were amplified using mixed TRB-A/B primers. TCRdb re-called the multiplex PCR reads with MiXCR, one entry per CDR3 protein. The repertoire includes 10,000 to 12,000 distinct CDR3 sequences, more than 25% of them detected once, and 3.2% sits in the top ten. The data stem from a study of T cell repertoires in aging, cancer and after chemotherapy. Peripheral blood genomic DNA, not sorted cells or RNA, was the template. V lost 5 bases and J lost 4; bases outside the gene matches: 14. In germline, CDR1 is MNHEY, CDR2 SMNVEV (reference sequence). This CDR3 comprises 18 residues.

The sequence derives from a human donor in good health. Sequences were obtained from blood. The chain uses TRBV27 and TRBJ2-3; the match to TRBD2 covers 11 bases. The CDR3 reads CASSVTSTSGVTSDTQYF. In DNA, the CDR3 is TGTGCCAGCAGTGTCACCTCGACTAGCGGGGTTACGTCAGATACGCAGTATTTT.